Sequencing of this T cell receptor beta chain was carried out in a study of blood T cells in healthy people across ages. The study's findings and limits: Naive and antigen-experienced cells could not be conclusively compared, given unsorted PBMCs. Long-lived donors exceeded aged donors in naive CD4+ cells and diversity.

This clonotype was seen a handful of times. Its antigen is unknown. This CDR3 spans 17 amino acids. The V gene's germline CDR1 is MNHEY and CDR2 SVGEGT. Deletions cut 2 bases from V and 2 bases from J, with 17 bases between. A second PCR of roughly 7 to 11 cycles used a sample-barcoded 5' primer and a J-beta primer mix. A single record per CDR3 protein comes from TCRdb applying MiXCR to the 5' RACE reads. The sample lists 650,000 to 1,000,000 distinct CDR3 sequences; roughly 34% were seen once. Roughly 10 milliliters of peripheral blood were drawn from each donor. The material sequenced was blood. The chain combines TRBV6-2 or TRBV6-3 with TRBJ2-3; either TRBD1 or TRBD2 may supply D (6 bases each). This TCR derives from a man younger than 35 in good health. The CDR3 nucleotides read TGTGCCAGCAGTTACCCCCCCGGGGGCGTTGTCACAGATACGCAGTATTTT. It encodes CASSYPPGGVVTDTQYF.